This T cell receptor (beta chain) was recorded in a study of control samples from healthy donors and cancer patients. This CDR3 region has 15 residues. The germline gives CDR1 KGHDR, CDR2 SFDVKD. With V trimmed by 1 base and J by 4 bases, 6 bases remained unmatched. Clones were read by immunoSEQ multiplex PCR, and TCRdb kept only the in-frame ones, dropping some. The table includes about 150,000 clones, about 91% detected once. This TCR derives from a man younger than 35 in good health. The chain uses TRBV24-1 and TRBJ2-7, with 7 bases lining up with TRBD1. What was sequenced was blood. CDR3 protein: CATSDLRGGKYEQYF. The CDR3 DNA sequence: TGTGCCACCAGTGATTTACGAGGGGGCAAGTACGAGCAGTACTTC.